This T cell receptor beta chain was sequenced during a study of spatial heterogeneity in lung cancer. Time point in this sample: sample taken at primary tumor resection. The input material, whole RNA from tumor, nontumor lung or frozen PBMC, was sequenced unsorted. Trimming removed 4 bases at V and 0 bases at J, with 15 bases between. CDR1 is KGHSH and CDR2 is LQKENI in the germline V gene. The length of the CDR3 is 16 residues. This clonotype was found a few times. TCR cDNA molecules each had a unique molecular identifier. TCRdb analysed the 5' RACE reads with MiXCR anew, one entry per CDR3 protein. The sample records 19,000 or so distinct CDR3 sequences, about 21% being singletons.

This sample comprised PBMCs, obtained at surgery. The TCR was taken from a female donor with early-stage non-small cell lung cancer. V usage is TRBV18 and J usage is TRBJ1-1; D is possibly TRBD1 (5 bases). This CDR3 is CASSLETDRMNTEAFF. In DNA form, the CDR3 reads TGTGCCAGCTCACTTGAAACCGACAGAATGAACACTGAAGCTTTCTTT.